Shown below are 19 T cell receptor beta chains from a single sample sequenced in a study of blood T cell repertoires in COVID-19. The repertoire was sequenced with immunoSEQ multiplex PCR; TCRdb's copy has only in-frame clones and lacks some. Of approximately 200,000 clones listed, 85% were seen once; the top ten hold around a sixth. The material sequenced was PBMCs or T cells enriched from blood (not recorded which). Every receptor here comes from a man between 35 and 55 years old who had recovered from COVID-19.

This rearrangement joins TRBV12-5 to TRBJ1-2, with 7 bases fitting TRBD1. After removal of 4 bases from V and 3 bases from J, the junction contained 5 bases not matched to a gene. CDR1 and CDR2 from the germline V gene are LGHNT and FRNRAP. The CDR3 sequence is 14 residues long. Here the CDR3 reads CASGSDRADYGYTF. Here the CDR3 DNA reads TGTGCTAGTGGTTCCGACAGGGCGGACTATGGCTACACCTTC.

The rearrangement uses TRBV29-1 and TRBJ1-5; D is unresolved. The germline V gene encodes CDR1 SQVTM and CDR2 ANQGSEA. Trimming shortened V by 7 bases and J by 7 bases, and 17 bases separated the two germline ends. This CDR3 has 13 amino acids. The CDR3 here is CSAEGGVGQPQHF. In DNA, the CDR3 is TGCAGCGCCGAGGGAGGAGTCGGGCAGCCCCAGCATTTT. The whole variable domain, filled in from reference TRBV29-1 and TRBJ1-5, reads SAVISQKPSRDICQRGTSLTIQCQVDSQVTMMFWYRQQPGQSLTLIATANQGSEATYESGFVIDKFPISRPNLTFSTLTVSNMSPEDSSIYLCSAEGGVGQPQHFGDGTRLSIL.

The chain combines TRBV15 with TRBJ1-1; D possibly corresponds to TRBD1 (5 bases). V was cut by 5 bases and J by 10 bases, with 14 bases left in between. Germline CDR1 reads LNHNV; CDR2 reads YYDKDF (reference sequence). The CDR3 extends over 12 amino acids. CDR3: CATSLGGYGAFF. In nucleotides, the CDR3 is TGTGCCACCAGCCTCGGGGGATACGGAGCTTTCTTT.

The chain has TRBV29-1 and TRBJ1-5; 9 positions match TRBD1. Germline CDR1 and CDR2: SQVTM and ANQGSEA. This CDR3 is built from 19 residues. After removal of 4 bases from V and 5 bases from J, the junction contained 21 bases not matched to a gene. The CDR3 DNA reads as TGCAGCGTTGTCCTTCAGGGACAGGGTACCGACCTCAACTATCAGCCCCAGCATTTT. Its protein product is CSVVLQGQGTDLNYQPQHF.

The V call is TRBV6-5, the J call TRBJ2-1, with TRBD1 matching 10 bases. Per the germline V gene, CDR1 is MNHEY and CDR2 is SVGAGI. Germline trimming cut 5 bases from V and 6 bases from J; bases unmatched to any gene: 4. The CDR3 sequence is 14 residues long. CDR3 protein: CASSRGQGGNEQFF. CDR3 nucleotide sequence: TGTGCCAGCAGTAGAGGACAGGGGGGCAATGAGCAGTTCTTC.

The chain's CDR3 is CASNTESNQPQHF. The CDR3 DNA is TGCGCCAGCAATACAGAAAGCAATCAGCCCCAGCATTTT. The chain joins TRBV10-1 to TRBJ1-5, with D unresolved. This CDR3 is 13 amino acids long. In germline, CDR1 is WNHNN, CDR2 SYGVQD (reference sequence). V was pared by 7 bases and J by 1 base, with 8 bases between.

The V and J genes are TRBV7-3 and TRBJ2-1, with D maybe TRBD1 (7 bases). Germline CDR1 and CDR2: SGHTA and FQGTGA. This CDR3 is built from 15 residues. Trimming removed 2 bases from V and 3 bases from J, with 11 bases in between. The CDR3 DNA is TGTGCCAGCAGCTTATCGGGGGACAGCTACAATGAGCAGTTCTTC. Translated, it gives CASSLSGDSYNEQFF.

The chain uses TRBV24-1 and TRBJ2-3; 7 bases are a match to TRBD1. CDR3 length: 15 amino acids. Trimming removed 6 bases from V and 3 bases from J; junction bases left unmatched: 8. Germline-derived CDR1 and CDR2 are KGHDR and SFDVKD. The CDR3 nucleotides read TGTGCCACCAGTAGGAGACAGGGTTTGACAGATACGCAGTATTTT. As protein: CATSRRQGLTDTQYF.

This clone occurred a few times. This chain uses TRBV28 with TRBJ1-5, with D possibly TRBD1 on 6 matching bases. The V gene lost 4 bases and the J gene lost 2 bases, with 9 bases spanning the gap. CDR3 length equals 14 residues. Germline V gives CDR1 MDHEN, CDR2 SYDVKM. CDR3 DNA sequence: TGTGCCAGCAGTTCCCCAGGGGGCAATCAGCCCCAGCATTTT. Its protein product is CASSSPGGNQPQHF. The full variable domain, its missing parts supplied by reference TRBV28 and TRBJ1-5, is DVKVTQSSRYLVKRTGEKVFLECVQDMDHENMFWYRQDPGLGLRLIYFSYDVKMKEKGDIPEGYSVSREKKERFSLILESASTNQTSMYLCASSSPGGNQPQHFGDGTRLSIL.

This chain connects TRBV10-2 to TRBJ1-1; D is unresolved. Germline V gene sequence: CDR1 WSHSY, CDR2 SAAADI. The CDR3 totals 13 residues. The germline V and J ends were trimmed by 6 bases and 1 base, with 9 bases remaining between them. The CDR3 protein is CASRYTTNTEAFF. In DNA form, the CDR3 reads TGCGCCAGCAGGTATACAACGAACACTGAAGCTTTCTTT.

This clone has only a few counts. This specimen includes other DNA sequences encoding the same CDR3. In nucleotides, the CDR3 is TGTGCCAGCAGCTTGACAGTGAACACTGAAGCTTTCTTT. It is translated as CASSLTVNTEAFF. This rearrangement joins TRBV7-3 to TRBJ1-1; weak D call: TRBD1 (5 bases). The CDR3 consists of 13 residues. Germline loops: CDR1 SGHTA, CDR2 FQGTGA. V was cut by 3 bases and J by 0 bases, with 5 bases left in between.

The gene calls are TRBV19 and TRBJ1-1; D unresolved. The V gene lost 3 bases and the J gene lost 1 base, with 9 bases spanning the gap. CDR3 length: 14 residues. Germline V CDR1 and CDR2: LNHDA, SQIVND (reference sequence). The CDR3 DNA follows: TGTGCCAGTAGTATCCTACAGAAGAACACTGAAGCTTTCTTT. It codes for CASSILQKNTEAFF.

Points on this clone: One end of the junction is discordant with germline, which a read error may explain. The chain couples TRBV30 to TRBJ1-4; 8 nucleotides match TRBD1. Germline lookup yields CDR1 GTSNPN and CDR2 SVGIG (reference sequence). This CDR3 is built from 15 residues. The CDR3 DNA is TGTGCTTGGAGGACAGGGCTTGCAACTAATGAAAAACTGTTTTTT. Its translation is CAWRTGLATNEKLFF.

CDR3 loop: CASSQDPGTGDYNSPLHF. The CDR3 region has the DNA TGTGCCAGCAGCCAAGATCCCGGGACAGGGGATTATAATTCACCCCTCCACTTT. This chain uses TRBV4-2 with TRBJ1-6, with 10 bases lining up with TRBD1. The CDR3 spans 18 residues. Trimming took 0 bases from V and 4 from J; bases not matched to a gene: 6. In germline, CDR1 is LGHNA, CDR2 YNFKEQ.

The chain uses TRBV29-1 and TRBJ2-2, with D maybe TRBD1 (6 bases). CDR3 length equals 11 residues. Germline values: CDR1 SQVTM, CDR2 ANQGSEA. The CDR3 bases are TGCATTTCAGGGGTGATCGGGGAGCTGTTTTTT. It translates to CISGVIGELFF.

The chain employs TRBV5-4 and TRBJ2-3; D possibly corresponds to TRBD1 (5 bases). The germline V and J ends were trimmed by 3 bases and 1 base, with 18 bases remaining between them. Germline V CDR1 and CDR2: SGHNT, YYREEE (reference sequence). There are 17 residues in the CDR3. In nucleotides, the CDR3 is TGTGCCAGCAGCTCACCCAGGGAAGCAGTTGGCACAGATACGCAGTATTTT. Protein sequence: CASSSPREAVGTDTQYF.

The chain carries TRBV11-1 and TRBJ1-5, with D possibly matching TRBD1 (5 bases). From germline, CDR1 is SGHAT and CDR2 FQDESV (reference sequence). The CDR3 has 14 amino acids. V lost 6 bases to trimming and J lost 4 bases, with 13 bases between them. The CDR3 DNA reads TGTGCCAGCAGTGATCGACAGAGTAATCAGCCCCAGCATTTT. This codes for CASSDRQSNQPQHF.

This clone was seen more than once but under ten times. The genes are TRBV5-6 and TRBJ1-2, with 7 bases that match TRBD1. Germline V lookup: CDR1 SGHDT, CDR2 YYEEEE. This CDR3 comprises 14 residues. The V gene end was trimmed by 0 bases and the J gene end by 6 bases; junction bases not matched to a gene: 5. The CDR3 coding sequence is TGTGCCAGCAGCTTGGTCGACAGGGATCATGGCTACACCTTC. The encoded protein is CASSLVDRDHGYTF.

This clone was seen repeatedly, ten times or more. CDR3 region: CAISDGYTEAFF. CDR3 nucleotides: TGTGCCATCAGTGACGGTTACACTGAAGCTTTCTTT. The V gene is TRBV10-3, the J gene TRBJ1-1; D is unclear. The CDR3 is 12 residues long. Germline CDR1 is ENHRY and CDR2 is SYGVKD. The germline V and J ends were trimmed by 3 bases and 3 bases, with 5 bases remaining between them.